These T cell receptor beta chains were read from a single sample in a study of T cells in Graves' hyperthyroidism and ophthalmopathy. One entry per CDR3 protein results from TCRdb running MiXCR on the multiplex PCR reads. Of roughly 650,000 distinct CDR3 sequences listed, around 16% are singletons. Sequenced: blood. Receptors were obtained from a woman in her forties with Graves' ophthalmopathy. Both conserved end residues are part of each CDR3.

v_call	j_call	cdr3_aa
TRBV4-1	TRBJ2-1	CASSRQGAYNEQFF
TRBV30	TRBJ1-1	CAWSGVEAFF
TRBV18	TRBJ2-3	CASSLPWAGFTDTQYF
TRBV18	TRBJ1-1	CASSPLSQGGGGTEAFF
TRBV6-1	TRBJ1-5	CASSFLGGGTQGGSQPQHF
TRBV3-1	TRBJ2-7	CASSRGYEQYF
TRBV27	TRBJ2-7	CASSQYPGQGFEQYF
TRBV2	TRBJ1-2	CASSEALGMGYTF
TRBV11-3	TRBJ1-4	CASSLRWREKLFF
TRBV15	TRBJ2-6	CATSSAGGSGANVLTF
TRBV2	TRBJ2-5	CASSRGTYQETQYF
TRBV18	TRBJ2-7	CASSPLGAGDNEQYF
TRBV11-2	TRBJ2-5	CASSQASGRAGETQYF
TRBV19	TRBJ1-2	CASSGEGGIYGYTF
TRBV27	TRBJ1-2	CASSFLDSEAANYGYTF
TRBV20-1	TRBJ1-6	CSARRGMSYNSPLHF
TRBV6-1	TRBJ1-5	CASSLGDVGNQPQHF
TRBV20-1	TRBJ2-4	CSAGSGQGFIQYF
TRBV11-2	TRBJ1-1	CASSHSGTGRTEAFF
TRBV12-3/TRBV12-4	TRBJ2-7	CASSLEAGVSYEQYF
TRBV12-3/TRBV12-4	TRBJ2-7	CASSRGGVEVEQYF
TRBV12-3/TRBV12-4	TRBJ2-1	CASSPSGAPEKQFF
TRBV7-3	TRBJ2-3	CASSPDRASTDTQYF
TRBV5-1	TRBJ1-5	CASSSLGAGTAQHF
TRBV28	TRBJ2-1	CASSLPRGTYNEQFF
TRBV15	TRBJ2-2	CATSGQLRAPLNTGELFF
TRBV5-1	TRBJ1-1	CASSLGVSRTEAFF
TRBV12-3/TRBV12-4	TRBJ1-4	CASSFRTVQRVTKLFF
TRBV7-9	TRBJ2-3	CASSLKDGATTDTQYF
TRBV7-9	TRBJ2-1	CASSPPTSGVYNEQFF
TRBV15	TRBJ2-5	CATSRELGGRQETQYF
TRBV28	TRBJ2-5	CASSLNFGAGGSETQYF
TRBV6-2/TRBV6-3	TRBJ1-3	CASSSVHSGNTIYF
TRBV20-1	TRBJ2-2	CSVGGRGELFF
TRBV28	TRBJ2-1	CASSLSQSKGDEQFF
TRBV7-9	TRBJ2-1	CASSFPGTGDYNEQFF
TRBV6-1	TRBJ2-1	CASRLRPAYNEQFF
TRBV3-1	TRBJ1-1	CASSQGQGPKNTEAFF
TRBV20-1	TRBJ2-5	CSARETGGAETQYF
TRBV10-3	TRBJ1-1	CAIWDVGQSAFF
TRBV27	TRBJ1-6	CASSFGPRPSEALHF
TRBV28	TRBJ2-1	CASSLGGILNEQFF
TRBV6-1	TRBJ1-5	CASSQGEVFNQPQHF
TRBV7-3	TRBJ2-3	CASSLDSGRAPDTQYF
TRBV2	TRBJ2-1	CASSALAGLNEQFF
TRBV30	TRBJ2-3	CAWSPQVTTDTQYF
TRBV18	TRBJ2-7	CASSPPGQGNNEQYF
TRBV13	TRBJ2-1	CASSLQGPRQFF